This TCR beta chain was found in a study of T cells in Graves' hyperthyroidism and ophthalmopathy. The ends were cut back, 2 bases at V and 8 bases at J, with 21 bases in the middle. CDR3 length: 16 residues. The germline gives CDR1 SEHNR, CDR2 FQNEAQ (reference sequence). Researchers took RNA transcripts and amplified the TCR beta CDR3 regions from them. RT-PCR in the first round (using the HTBI primer set) targeted the TCR CDR3. TCRdb reprocessed the multiplex PCR reads via MiXCR and lists one record per CDR3 protein. The data hold some 140,000 distinct CDR3 sequences, with around 21% observed a single time.

The sequence derives from a woman aged 50 to 60 with Graves' hyperthyroidism that later progressed to Graves' ophthalmopathy. The chain joins TRBV7-9 to TRBJ1-2; D is possibly TRBD1 (6 bases). Sequenced input: blood. The CDR3 DNA follows: TGTGCCAGCAGCTTATCGATCACCGTAGATCAGGGGGGCTACACCTTC. As protein: CASSLSITVDQGGYTF.